This paragraph reports one T cell receptor (beta chain). This entry belongs to a study of OX40 agonist ivuxolimab in advanced cancers. Study-wide background: Across the patients, intravenous ivuxolimab was delivered every 2 weeks at 0.01 to 10 mg/kg.

This CDR3 has 11 amino acids. Germline V lookup: CDR1 KGHSY, CDR2 FQNENV. V dropped 3 bases and J dropped 5 bases, with 3 bases sitting between them. Profiled with immunoSEQ multiplex PCR; TCRdb holds only in-frame clones, not every one. The sample records 60,000 to 75,000 clones, about 80% being singletons. The sequence was obtained from an adult with an advanced solid tumor such as melanoma, head and neck, liver or kidney cancer. The chain recombines TRBV16 with TRBJ2-3; D remains ambiguous. The source material was CD4+ or CD8+ T cells sorted from blood, sampled in a trial of the OX40 agonist ivuxolimab. The DNA for the CDR3 is TGTGCCAGCAGCCAGGAAGATACGCAGTATTTT. This encodes CASSQEDTQYF.